These T cell receptor beta chains were read from a single sample in a study of blood T cell repertoires in COVID-19. Using immunoSEQ multiplex PCR, the repertoire was profiled, and TCRdb retains in-frame clones only, with some absent. The repertoire holds tens of thousands of clones, with 85% as singletons. The sequencing sample was made of peripheral blood. The receptors stem from a human donor with acute or convalescent COVID-19. The donor label of this sample is uncertain. Each CDR3 is given with its conserved first and last residue. A D gene is named only where the DNA matches it firmly. Clone sizes are given selectively: once, few, many, or a class where the clone is expanded.

>TRBV3-1/TRBV3-2|.|TRBJ2-7|.
TGTGCCAGCAGCCAAGACAGATACGAGCAGTACTTC
CASSQDRYEQYF
>TRBV7-8|.|TRBJ1-1|.
TGTGCCAGCAGCTTAGCGGGGGGGGTTGACGCTTTCTTT
CASSLAGGVDAFF
>TRBV11-3|few|TRBJ1-4|TRBD1
TGTGCCAGCAGCCCCGGGACAGGGAGTAATGAAAAACTGTTTTTT
CASSPGTGSNEKLFF
>TRBV12-3/TRBV12-4|.|TRBJ2-7|.
TGTGCCAGCAGTGAGGGACTCGGCGAGCAGTACTTC
CASSEGLGEQYF
>TRBV7-2|once|TRBJ1-1|TRBD1
TGTGCCAGCAGCTTAGAAGGACAGGCACTGACTGAAGCTTTCTTT
CASSLEGQALTEAFF
>TRBV15|.|TRBJ2-7|.
TGTGCCACCAGCAGAGCAGGGCCGGCCTACGAGCAGTACTTC
CATSRAGPAYEQYF
>TRBV5-1|.|TRBJ1-6|.
TGCGCCAGCAGCTTGGGCACAGTGGGGAGTAATTCACCCCTCCACTTT
CASSLGTVGSNSPLHF
>TRBV15|.|TRBJ2-5|.
TGTGCCACCAGCAGAGATCGCGGAGGGGAAGAGACCCAGTACTTC
CATSRDRGGEETQYF
>TRBV11-3|.|TRBJ1-1|TRBD1
TGTGCCAGCAGCTGGGGGACAGGGGGAACTTTCTTT
CASSWGTGGTFF
>TRBV27|.|TRBJ2-1|TRBD2
TGTGCCAGCAGTTTCTACCGGGGGGGATACAATGAGCAGTTCTTC
CASSFYRGGYNEQFF
>TRBV12-3/TRBV12-4|.|TRBJ1-1|.
TGTGCCAGCAGTTTCGGGGTAGCGACTGAAGCTTTCTTT
CASSFGVATEAFF
>TRBV5-6|.|TRBJ2-2|TRBD1
TGTGCCAGCAGCTTCGGACAGGGGGTAGGCACCGGGGAGCTGTTTTTT
CASSFGQGVGTGELFF
>TRBV18|.|TRBJ2-7|.
TGTGCCAGCTCACCACCCGGGGGATTCCGCGAGCAGTACTTC
CASSPPGGFREQYF
>TRBV5-1|.|TRBJ2-3|.
TGCGCCAGCAAACCAGGAGGAAGCACAGATACGCAGTATTTT
CASKPGGSTDTQYF
>TRBV30|.|TRBJ1-5|.
TGTGCCTGGAGTGACTGGACAGATCAGCCCCAGCATTTT
CAWSDWTDQPQHF
>TRBV5-1|.|TRBJ2-1|.
TGCGCCAGCAGCTTGGAGCGAGAGCAGTTCTTC
CASSLEREQFF
>TRBV18|.|TRBJ2-7|.
TGTGCCAGCTCACCACGGGGCGGTACCTTCTACGAGCAGTACTTC
CASSPRGGTFYEQYF
>TRBV25-1|.|TRBJ1-4|TRBD1
TGTGCCAGCAGGTCGGGGACAGGCGAAAAACTGTTTTTT
CASRSGTGEKLFF
>TRBV11-2|.|TRBJ2-1|.
TGTGCCAGCAGTAGAATCTCCGGTAAATACAATGAGCAGTTCTTC
CASSRISGKYNEQFF
>TRBV7-3|.|TRBJ2-1|TRBD2
TGTGCCAGCAGCTTAATTGGGACTAGCGGGAGGAATGAGCAGTTCTTC
CASSLIGTSGRNEQFF
>TRBV7-2|.|TRBJ2-5|.
TGTGCCAGCAGCCTCTCCGACTCTCAAGAGACCCAGTACTTC
CASSLSDSQETQYF
>TRBV15|.|TRBJ2-1|TRBD2
TGTGCCACCAGCAGAGGGCTAGCGGGGGGGAATGAGCAGTTCTTC
CATSRGLAGGNEQFF
>TRBV29-1|.|TRBJ1-2|.
TGCAGCGTGGTACAGGGTACTGCCGGCTACACCTTC
CSVVQGTAGYTF
>TRBV7-9|.|TRBJ2-1|TRBD1
TGTGCCAGCAGCTCGTACAGGGGGCGCGGGCTACATGAGCAGTTCTTC
CASSSYRGRGLHEQFF
>TRBV3-1/TRBV3-2|.|TRBJ1-5|.
TGTGCCAGCAGCCCGACAGTGAACGTAGGTCAGCCCCAGCATTTT
CASSPTVNVGQPQHF